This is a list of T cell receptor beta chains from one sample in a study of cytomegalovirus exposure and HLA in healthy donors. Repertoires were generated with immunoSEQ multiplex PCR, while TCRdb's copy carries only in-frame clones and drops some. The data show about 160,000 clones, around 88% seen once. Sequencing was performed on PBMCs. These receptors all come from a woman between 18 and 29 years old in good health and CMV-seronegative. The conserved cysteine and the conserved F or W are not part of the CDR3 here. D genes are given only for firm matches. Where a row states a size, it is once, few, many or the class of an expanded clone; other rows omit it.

CDR3aa: ASSPLPSGRVGGAYEQY; j_gene: TRBJ2-7; abundance: .; d_gene: TRBD2; v_gene: TRBV27; len: 17
CDR3aa: ASSLSIPGVKHYGYT; j_gene: TRBJ1-2; abundance: .; d_gene: .; v_gene: TRBV7-8; len: 15
CDR3aa: ATRPRGLAEAF; j_gene: TRBJ1-1; abundance: .; d_gene: .; v_gene: TRBV10-3; len: 11
CDR3aa: ASGRVGSLSYEQY; j_gene: TRBJ2-7; abundance: .; d_gene: TRBD2; v_gene: TRBV27; len: 13
CDR3aa: ASSSVGVGQPQH; j_gene: TRBJ1-5; abundance: .; d_gene: .; v_gene: TRBV28; len: 12
CDR3aa: ASSLQALSSYNEQF; j_gene: TRBJ2-1; abundance: .; d_gene: .; v_gene: TRBV4-1; len: 14
CDR3aa: ASIRVNTEAF; j_gene: TRBJ1-1; abundance: .; d_gene: .; v_gene: TRBV6-1; len: 10
CDR3aa: ASSPDFTGELF; j_gene: TRBJ2-2; abundance: .; d_gene: .; v_gene: TRBV27; len: 11
CDR3aa: ASGGVDSVGEKLF; j_gene: TRBJ1-4; abundance: .; d_gene: .; v_gene: TRBV2; len: 13
CDR3aa: ASSDPTPGTQY; j_gene: TRBJ2-3; abundance: .; d_gene: .; v_gene: TRBV9; len: 11
CDR3aa: ASIDTGAGNTIY; j_gene: TRBJ1-3; abundance: .; d_gene: .; v_gene: TRBV6-6; len: 12
CDR3aa: ASSLIPPGTSPNTQY; j_gene: TRBJ2-3; abundance: .; d_gene: TRBD2; v_gene: TRBV11-2; len: 15
CDR3aa: AWIGVGTEAF; j_gene: TRBJ1-1; abundance: .; d_gene: .; v_gene: TRBV30; len: 10
CDR3aa: ASTTSGQSYNEQF; j_gene: TRBJ2-1; abundance: .; d_gene: .; v_gene: TRBV5-1; len: 13
CDR3aa: ASSLPGTGGSYEQY; j_gene: TRBJ2-7; abundance: once; d_gene: TRBD1; v_gene: TRBV28; len: 14
CDR3aa: SVEIAGHVSFPGELF; j_gene: TRBJ2-2; abundance: .; d_gene: TRBD2; v_gene: TRBV29-1; len: 15
CDR3aa: ASSFRGLTNTEAF; j_gene: TRBJ1-1; abundance: .; d_gene: .; v_gene: TRBV28; len: 13
CDR3aa: ASSFGGDRRSTQY; j_gene: TRBJ2-3; abundance: .; d_gene: .; v_gene: TRBV13; len: 13
CDR3aa: ASSQGGASTDTQY; j_gene: TRBJ2-3; abundance: .; d_gene: .; v_gene: TRBV14; len: 13
CDR3aa: ASSPYRQGAHQPQH; j_gene: TRBJ1-5; abundance: .; d_gene: TRBD1; v_gene: TRBV27; len: 14
CDR3aa: ASGSNPRGGLINNEQF; j_gene: TRBJ2-1; abundance: .; d_gene: .; v_gene: TRBV12-5; len: 16
CDR3aa: ASSLPVPSGGGYT; j_gene: TRBJ1-2; abundance: .; d_gene: .; v_gene: TRBV7-2; len: 13
CDR3aa: SVSRGSNQPQH; j_gene: TRBJ1-5; abundance: .; d_gene: .; v_gene: TRBV29-1; len: 11
CDR3aa: ASTSHDEREPPYEQY; j_gene: TRBJ2-7; abundance: .; d_gene: .; v_gene: TRBV21-1; len: 15
CDR3aa: ASSEGAGNQPQH; j_gene: TRBJ1-5; abundance: .; d_gene: .; v_gene: TRBV6-4; len: 12
CDR3aa: ASSLWGQGEKLF; j_gene: TRBJ1-4; abundance: .; d_gene: .; v_gene: TRBV5-1; len: 12
CDR3aa: ASSYGEVTNEKLF; j_gene: TRBJ1-4; abundance: few; d_gene: .; v_gene: TRBV6-5; len: 13
CDR3aa: ASSPQGPLVNEKLF; j_gene: TRBJ1-4; abundance: .; d_gene: .; v_gene: TRBV27; len: 14
CDR3aa: ASSLGARPYGYT; j_gene: TRBJ1-2; abundance: .; d_gene: .; v_gene: TRBV7-9; len: 12
CDR3aa: ASSLEVGATYEQY; j_gene: TRBJ2-7; abundance: once; d_gene: .; v_gene: TRBV5-1; len: 13
CDR3aa: ASSQFHRVQNTIY; j_gene: TRBJ1-3; abundance: few; d_gene: .; v_gene: TRBV4-1; len: 13